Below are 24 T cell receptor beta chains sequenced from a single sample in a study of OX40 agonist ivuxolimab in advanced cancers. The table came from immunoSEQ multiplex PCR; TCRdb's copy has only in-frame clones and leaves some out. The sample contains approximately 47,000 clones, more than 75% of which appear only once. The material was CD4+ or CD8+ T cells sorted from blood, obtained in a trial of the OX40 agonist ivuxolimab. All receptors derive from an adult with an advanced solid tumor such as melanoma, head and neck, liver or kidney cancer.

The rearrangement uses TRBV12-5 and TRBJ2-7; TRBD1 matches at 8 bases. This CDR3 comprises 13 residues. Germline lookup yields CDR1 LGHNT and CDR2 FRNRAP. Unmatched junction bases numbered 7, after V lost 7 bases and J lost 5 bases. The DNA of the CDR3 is TGTGCTAGTGCCTTGACAGGGGTGGACGAGCAGTACTTC. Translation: CASALTGVDEQYF.

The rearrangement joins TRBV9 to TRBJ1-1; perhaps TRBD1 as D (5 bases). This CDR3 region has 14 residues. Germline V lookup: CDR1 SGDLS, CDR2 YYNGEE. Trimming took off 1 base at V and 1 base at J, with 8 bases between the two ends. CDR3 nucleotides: TGTGCCAGCAGCGTACAGGGTTCGAACACTGAAGCTTTCTTT. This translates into CASSVQGSNTEAFF.

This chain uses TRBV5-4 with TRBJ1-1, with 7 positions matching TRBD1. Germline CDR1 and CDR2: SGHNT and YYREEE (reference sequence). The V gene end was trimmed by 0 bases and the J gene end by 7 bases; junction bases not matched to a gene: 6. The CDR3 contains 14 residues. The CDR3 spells CASSLGDRAGEAFF. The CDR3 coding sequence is TGTGCCAGCAGCTTGGGAGACAGGGCCGGTGAAGCTTTCTTT.

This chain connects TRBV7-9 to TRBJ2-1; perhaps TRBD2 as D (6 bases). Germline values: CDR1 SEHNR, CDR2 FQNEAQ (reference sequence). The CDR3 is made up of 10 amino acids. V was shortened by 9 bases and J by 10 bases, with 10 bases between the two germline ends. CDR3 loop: CARTSFEQFF. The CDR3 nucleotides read TGTGCCAGGACTAGTTTCGAGCAGTTCTTC. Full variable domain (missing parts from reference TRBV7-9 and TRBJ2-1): DTGVSQNPRHKITKRGQNVTFRCDPISEHNRLYWYRQTLGQGPEFLTYFQNEAQLEKSRLLSDRFSAERPKGSFSTLEIQRTEQGDSAMYLCARTSFEQFFGPGTRLTVL.

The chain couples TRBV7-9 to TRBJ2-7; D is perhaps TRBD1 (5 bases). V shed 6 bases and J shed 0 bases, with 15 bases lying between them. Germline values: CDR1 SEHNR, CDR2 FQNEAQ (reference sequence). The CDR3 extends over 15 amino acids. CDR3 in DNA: TGTGCCAGCAGTCCCCCCAGGGTTTCCTCCTACGAGCAGTACTTC. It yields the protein CASSPPRVSSYEQYF.

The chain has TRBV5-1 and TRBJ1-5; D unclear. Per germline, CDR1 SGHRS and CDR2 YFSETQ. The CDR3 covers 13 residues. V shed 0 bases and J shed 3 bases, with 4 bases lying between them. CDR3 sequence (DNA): TGCGCCAGCAGCTTGGCGTTCAATCAGCCCCAGCATTTT. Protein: CASSLAFNQPQHF.

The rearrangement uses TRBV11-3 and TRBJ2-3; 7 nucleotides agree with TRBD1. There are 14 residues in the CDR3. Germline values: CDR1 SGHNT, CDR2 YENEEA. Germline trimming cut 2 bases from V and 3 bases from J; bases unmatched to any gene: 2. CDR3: CASSLRQGTDTQYF. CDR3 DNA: TGTGCCAGCAGCTTACGACAGGGTACAGATACGCAGTATTTT.

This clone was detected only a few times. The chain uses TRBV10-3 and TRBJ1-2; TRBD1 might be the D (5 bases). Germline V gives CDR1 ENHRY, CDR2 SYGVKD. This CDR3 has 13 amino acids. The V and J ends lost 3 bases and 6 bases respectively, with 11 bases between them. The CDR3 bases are TGTGCCATCAGTGACGATGGCAGGGATGGCTACACCTTC. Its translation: CAISDDGRDGYTF.

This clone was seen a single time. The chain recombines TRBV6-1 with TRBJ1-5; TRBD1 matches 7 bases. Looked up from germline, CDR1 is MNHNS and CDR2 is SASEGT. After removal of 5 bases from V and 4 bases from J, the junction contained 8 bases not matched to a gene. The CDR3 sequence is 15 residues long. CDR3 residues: CASSPQGEINQPQHF. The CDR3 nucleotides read TGTGCCAGCAGTCCTCAGGGGGAAATAAATCAGCCCCAGCATTTT.

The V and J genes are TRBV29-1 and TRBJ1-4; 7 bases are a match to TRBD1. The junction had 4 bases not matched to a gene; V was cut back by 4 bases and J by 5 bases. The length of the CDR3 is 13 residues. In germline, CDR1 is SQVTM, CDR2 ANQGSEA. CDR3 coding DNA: TGCAGCGTTGTGTCGGGACAGAATGAAAAACTGTTTTTT. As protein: CSVVSGQNEKLFF.

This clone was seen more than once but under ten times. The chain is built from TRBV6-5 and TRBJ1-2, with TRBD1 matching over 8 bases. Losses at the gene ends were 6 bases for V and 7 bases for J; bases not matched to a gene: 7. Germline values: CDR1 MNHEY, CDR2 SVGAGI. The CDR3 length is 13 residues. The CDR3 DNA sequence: TGTGCCAGCAGCCCCCGGACAGGGATTGGCTACACCTTC. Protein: CASSPRTGIGYTF.

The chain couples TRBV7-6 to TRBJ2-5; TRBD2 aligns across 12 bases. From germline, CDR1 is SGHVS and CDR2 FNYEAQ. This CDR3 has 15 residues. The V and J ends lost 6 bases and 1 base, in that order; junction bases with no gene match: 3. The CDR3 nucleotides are TGTGCCAGCAGGCCTAGCGGGGGGGTCCAAGAGACCCAGTACTTC. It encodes CASRPSGGVQETQYF.

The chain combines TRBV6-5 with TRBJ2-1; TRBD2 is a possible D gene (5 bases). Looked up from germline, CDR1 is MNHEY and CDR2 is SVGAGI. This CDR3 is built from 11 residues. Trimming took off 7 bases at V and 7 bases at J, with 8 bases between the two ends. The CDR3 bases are TGTGCCAGCAAATCGGGGAATGAGCAGTTCTTC. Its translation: CASKSGNEQFF.

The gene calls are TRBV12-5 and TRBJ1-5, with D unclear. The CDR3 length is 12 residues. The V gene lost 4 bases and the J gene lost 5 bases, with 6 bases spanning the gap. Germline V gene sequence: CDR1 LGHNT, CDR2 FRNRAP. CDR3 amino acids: CASGWTDQPQHF. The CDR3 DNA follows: TGTGCTAGTGGTTGGACCGATCAGCCCCAGCATTTT.

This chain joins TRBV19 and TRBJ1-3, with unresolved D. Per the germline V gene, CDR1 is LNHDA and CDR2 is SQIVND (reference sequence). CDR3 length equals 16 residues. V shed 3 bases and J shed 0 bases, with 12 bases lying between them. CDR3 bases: TGTGCCAGTAGTATTAGCACGGGGAGCTCTGGAAACACCATATATTTT. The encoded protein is CASSISTGSSGNTIYF.

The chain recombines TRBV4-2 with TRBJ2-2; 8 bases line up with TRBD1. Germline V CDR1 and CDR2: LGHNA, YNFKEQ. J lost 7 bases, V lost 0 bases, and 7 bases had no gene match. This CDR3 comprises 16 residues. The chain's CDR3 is CASSQDWDRMVGELFF. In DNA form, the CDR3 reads TGTGCCAGCAGCCAAGATTGGGACAGGATGGTCGGGGAGCTGTTTTTT.

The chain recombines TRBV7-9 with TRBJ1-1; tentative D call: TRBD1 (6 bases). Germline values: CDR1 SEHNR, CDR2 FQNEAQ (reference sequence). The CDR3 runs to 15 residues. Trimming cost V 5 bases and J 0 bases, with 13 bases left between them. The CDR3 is CASSIQGRMNTEAFF. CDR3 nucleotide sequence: TGTGCCAGCAGCATACAGGGTCGAATGAACACTGAAGCTTTCTTT.

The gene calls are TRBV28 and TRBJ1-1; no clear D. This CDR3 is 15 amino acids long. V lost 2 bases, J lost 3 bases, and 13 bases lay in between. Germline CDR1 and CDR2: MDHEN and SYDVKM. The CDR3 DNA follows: TGTGCCAGCAGTTTAGGCGGCGGAGGTCACACTGAAGCTTTCTTT. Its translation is CASSLGGGGHTEAFF.

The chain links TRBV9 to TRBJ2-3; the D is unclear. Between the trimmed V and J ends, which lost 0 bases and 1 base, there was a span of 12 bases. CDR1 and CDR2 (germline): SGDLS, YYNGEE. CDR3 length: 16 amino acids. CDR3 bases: TGTGCCAGCAGCGTAGGGTCTAGTTGGGGCACAGATACGCAGTATTTT. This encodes CASSVGSSWGTDTQYF.

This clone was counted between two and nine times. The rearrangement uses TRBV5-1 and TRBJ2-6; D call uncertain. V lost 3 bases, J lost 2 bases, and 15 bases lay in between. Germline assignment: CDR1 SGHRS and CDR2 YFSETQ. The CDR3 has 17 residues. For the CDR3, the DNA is TGCGCCAGCAGCTCGACCCAGTTCCAAGCTGGGGCCAACGTCCTGACTTTC. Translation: CASSSTQFQAGANVLTF.

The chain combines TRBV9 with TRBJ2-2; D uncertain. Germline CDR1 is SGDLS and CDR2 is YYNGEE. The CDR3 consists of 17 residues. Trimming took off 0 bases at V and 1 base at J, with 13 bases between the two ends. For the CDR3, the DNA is TGTGCCAGCAGCGTAGCTACGATCGGGCTGAACACCGGGGAGCTGTTTTTT. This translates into CASSVATIGLNTGELFF.

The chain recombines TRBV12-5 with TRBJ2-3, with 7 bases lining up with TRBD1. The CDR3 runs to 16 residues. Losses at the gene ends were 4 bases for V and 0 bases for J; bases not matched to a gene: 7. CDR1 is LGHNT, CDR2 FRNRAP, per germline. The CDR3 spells CASGSGTAVSTDTQYF. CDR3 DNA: TGTGCTAGTGGTTCCGGGACAGCAGTGAGCACAGATACGCAGTATTTT.

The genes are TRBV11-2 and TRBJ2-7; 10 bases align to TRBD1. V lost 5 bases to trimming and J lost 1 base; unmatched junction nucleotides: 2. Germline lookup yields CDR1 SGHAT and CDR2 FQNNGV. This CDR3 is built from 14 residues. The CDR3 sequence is CASSQGQGSYEQYF. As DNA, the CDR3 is TGTGCCAGCAGCCAGGGACAGGGGTCCTACGAGCAGTACTTC.

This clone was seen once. This CDR3 reads CASSLALSVGVGEQYF. CDR3 DNA sequence: TGCGCCAGCAGCTTGGCTTTGAGTGTAGGGGTGGGTGAGCAGTACTTC. This chain uses TRBV5-1 with TRBJ2-7; a weak D match, TRBD1 (5 bases). This CDR3 region has 16 residues. Trimming took 0 bases from V and 7 from J, leaving 20 bases between them. Germline values: CDR1 SGHRS, CDR2 YFSETQ.